What follows are 5 T cell receptor beta chains derived from one specimen sequenced in a study of a mutant IDH1 vaccine in newly diagnosed glioma. Antigens for these TCRs are unknown. This sample's time point: week 11, during vaccination. Vaccine doses each comprised 300 ug of mutant IDH1 20-mer peptide, with topical imiquimod. Produced via immunoSEQ multiplex PCR; TCRdb's table is partial and in-frame only. The sample gives 40,000 to 55,000 clones, roughly 91% of which show up once; under 2.5% is in the top ten. The starting material was PBMCs, obtained from a glioma patient whose treatment included an IDH1 peptide vaccine. These receptor sequences come from a man aged 50-60 years with glioma.

This rearrangement joins TRBV7-6 to TRBJ2-2, with 9 bases lining up with TRBD1. Germline V lookup: CDR1 SGHVS, CDR2 FNYEAQ. The CDR3 extends over 15 amino acids. The V and J ends lost 5 bases and 5 bases, in that order; junction bases with no gene match: 6. CDR3 DNA sequence: TGTGCCAGCAGCCCAACCGGGACAGGGACCGGGGAGCTGTTTTTT. Protein sequence: CASSPTGTGTGELFF.

This chain uses TRBV6-1 with TRBJ2-4; possibly TRBD1 for D (6 bases). Germline CDR1 is MNHNS and CDR2 is SASEGT. The CDR3 consists of 18 residues. Trimming shortened V by 4 bases and J by 2 bases, and 21 bases separated the two germline ends. CDR3 protein: CASSGGHLKGETKNIQYF. Here the CDR3 DNA reads TGTGCCAGCAGTGGGGGACACCTCAAAGGCGAGACCAAAAACATTCAGTACTTC.

About this clone: Mismatch with germline at one junction end may stem from a read error. The V gene is TRBV7-7, the J gene TRBJ2-5, with 9 nucleotides matching TRBD1. CDR1 and CDR2 (germline): SSHAT, FNYEAQ (reference sequence). The CDR3 covers 16 residues. The CDR3: CASSLVNGTGRETQYF. CDR3 nucleotides: TGTGCTAGCAGCTTAGTTAATGGGACAGGGAGGGAGACCCAGTACTTC. Together with reference TRBV7-7 and TRBJ2-5, the CDR3 gives the full variable domain: GAGVSQSPRYKVTKRGQDVTLRCDPISSHATLYWYQQALGQGPEFLTYFNYEAQPDKSGLPSDRFSAERPEGSISTLTIQRTEQRDSAMYRCASSLVNGTGRETQYFGPGTRLLVL.

This sequence joins TRBV6-1 and TRBJ2-3; 14 positions agree with TRBD2. Germline V CDR1 and CDR2: MNHNS, SASEGT. V dropped 3 bases and J dropped 4; count of bases not matched to a gene: 0. CDR3 length: 15 residues. CDR3 loop: CASSETSGGADTQYF. For the CDR3, the DNA is TGTGCCAGCAGTGAGACTAGCGGGGGGGCAGATACGCAGTATTTT.

The chain uses TRBV30 and TRBJ2-5; D remains ambiguous. The CDR3 covers 14 residues. The V gene's germline CDR1 is GTSNPN and CDR2 SVGIG (reference sequence). V was cut by 3 bases and J by 1 base, with 12 bases left in between. The CDR3 DNA reads TGTGCCTGGAGCCCCGGGCAGCTCCAAGAGACCCAGTACTTC. Protein product: CAWSPGQLQETQYF.